These T cell receptor beta chains were read from a single sample in a study of vaccination and CD4 T cells after COVID-19. TCRdb itself ran the PCR reads through MiXCR, one entry per CDR3 protein. Of about 25,000 distinct CDR3 sequences in the sample, roughly 50% were seen once. These receptors have no identified antigens. The sequencing input was CD4+ T cells from blood, cultured in vitro. These receptors all stem from a human donor who had recovered from COVID-19. Both conserved end residues are part of each CDR3. The order of the fields is V gene, J gene, clone size, CDR3 length, D gene, CDR3 protein, CDR3 DNA. D genes are given only for firm matches. Clone size is stated in some rows and not others, as once, few, many or a class when expanded.

TRBV6-5	TRBJ2-7	.	15	TRBD1	CASSYSPQGGYEQYF	TGTGCCAGCAGTTACTCACCACAGGGGGGCTACGAGCAGTACTTC
TRBV6-1	TRBJ2-1	.	20	TRBD2	CASISRGGLAGGSSYNEQFF	TGTGCCAGCATCAGCCGGGGGGGACTAGCGGGAGGGAGCTCCTACAATGAGCAGTTCTTC
TRBV6-5	TRBJ2-7	few	15	.	CASSYSTQGPYEQYF	TGTGCCAGCAGTTACTCGACTCAGGGCCCCTACGAGCAGTACTTC
TRBV7-2	TRBJ2-3	few	20	TRBD2	CASSPRVRLAGEGSTDTQYF	TGTGCCAGCAGCCCTAGGGTGAGACTAGCGGGAGAGGGATCCACAGATACGCAGTATTTT
TRBV7-9	TRBJ2-7	.	17	.	CASSSTRDTTRGYEQYF	TGTGCCAGCAGCTCGACCCGGGACACCACTCGGGGGTACGAGCAGTACTTC
TRBV7-8	TRBJ2-1	once	15	.	CASSLAPGRRGEQFF	TGTGCCAGCAGCTTAGCGCCGGGGCGGCGAGGTGAGCAGTTCTTC
TRBV10-2	TRBJ2-7	.	14	TRBD2	CASRVAGGSYEQYF	TGCGCCAGCAGGGTAGCGGGAGGCTCCTACGAGCAGTACTTC
TRBV6-1	TRBJ2-7	.	15	.	CASTLAARREGEQYF	TGTGCCAGCACCCTGGCGGCCAGGCGAGAAGGCGAGCAGTACTTC
TRBV11-3	TRBJ1-2	.	12	.	CASSLGTYGYTF	TGTGCCAGCAGCTTAGGGACTTATGGCTACACCTTC
TRBV20-1	TRBJ2-1	few	17	TRBD2	CSASVTSGGGRYNEQFF	TGCAGTGCTAGTGTGACTAGCGGGGGGGGAAGATACAATGAGCAGTTCTTC
TRBV20-1	TRBJ2-1	.	17	TRBD2	CSARNRMSSGSGNEQFF	TGCAGTGCTAGAAATCGGATGTCTAGCGGGAGTGGCAATGAGCAGTTCTTC
TRBV27	TRBJ2-7	once	17	TRBD1	CASSLLSPRTGTYEQYF	TGTGCCAGCAGTTTATTGTCGCCGAGGACAGGGACCTACGAGCAGTACTTC
TRBV24-1	TRBJ2-2	.	17	.	CATSVLSGESTTGGLFF	TGTGCCACCAGTGTTCTTAGTGGGGAGAGTACAACCGGGGGGCTGTTTTTT
TRBV4-1	TRBJ1-5	few	20	TRBD1	CASSRGGRDRGFISNQPQHF	TGCGCCAGCAGCCGAGGGGGTCGGGACAGGGGGTTTATCAGCAATCAGCCCCAGCATTTT
TRBV28	TRBJ2-1	.	13	.	CASLQVYDNEQFF	TGTGCCAGCCTACAGGTTTACGACAATGAGCAGTTCTTC
TRBV12-3/TRBV12-4	TRBJ2-7	.	14	.	CASSRLGSPYEQYF	TGTGCCAGCAGCCGCTTAGGGTCCCCCTACGAGCAGTACTTC
TRBV7-2	TRBJ2-3	.	15	TRBD2	CASTLTSGSTDTQYF	TGTGCCAGCACCTTGACTAGCGGGAGCACAGATACGCAGTATTTT
TRBV10-3	TRBJ1-5	few	14	.	CAISDRAGDQPQHF	TGTGCCATCAGTGATAGGGCAGGCGATCAGCCCCAGCATTTT
TRBV24-1	TRBJ2-2	few	17	TRBD1	CATSDLGQGLNTGELFF	TGTGCCACCAGTGATTTGGGACAGGGCTTGAACACCGGGGAGCTGTTTTTT
TRBV7-6	TRBJ1-4	once	14	.	CASSSDSTNEKLFF	TGTGCCAGCAGCTCGGACAGCACTAATGAAAAACTGTTTTTT
TRBV12-3/TRBV12-4	TRBJ1-5	few	15	.	CASSAGTADNQPQHF	TGTGCCAGCAGTGCCGGGACCGCGGACAATCAGCCCCAGCATTTT
TRBV5-1	TRBJ1-2	.	12	.	CASSEGSYGYTF	TGCGCCAGCAGCGAAGGGTCCTATGGCTACACCTTC
TRBV7-8	TRBJ2-3	.	19	TRBD2	CASSQGGTSGGRSTDTQYF	TGTGCCAGCAGCCAAGGTGGGACTAGCGGGGGCCGAAGCACAGATACGCAGTATTTT
TRBV12-3/TRBV12-4	TRBJ2-7	.	17	.	CASSREYWSGGTYEQYF	TGTGCCAGCAGCCGTGAGTATTGGTCCGGCGGAACCTACGAGCAGTACTTC
TRBV6-1	TRBJ2-5	.	18	TRBD1	CATSKGRDRVGSRETQYF	TGTGCCACCTCAAAGGGGAGGGACAGGGTGGGGAGTAGGGAGACCCAGTACTTC
TRBV11-1	TRBJ1-1	few	15	.	CASSLMGLGNTEAFF	TGTGCCAGCAGCTTAATGGGATTGGGGAACACTGAAGCTTTCTTT
TRBV12-3/TRBV12-4	TRBJ1-2	.	14	.	CASSRQRQISGYTF	TGTGCCAGCAGCAGACAGCGCCAGATTAGTGGCTACACCTTC
TRBV20-1	TRBJ1-1	few	13	TRBD1	CSAGGQGNLQAFF	TGCAGTGCTGGGGGACAGGGAAATCTGCAAGCTTTCTTT
TRBV12-3/TRBV12-4	TRBJ2-3	.	17	TRBD2	CASSSGLAGGQGVTQYF	TGTGCCAGCAGTTCGGGACTAGCGGGGGGCCAGGGGGTTACGCAGTATTTT
TRBV20-1	TRBJ2-7	.	14	TRBD2	CSARGGGRNYEQYF	TGCAGTGCTAGAGGGGGGGGACGGAACTACGAGCAGTACTTC
TRBV2	TRBJ2-1	.	14	.	CASTQQPAANEQFF	TGTGCCAGCACACAGCAACCCGCCGCCAATGAGCAGTTCTTC
TRBV12-3/TRBV12-4	TRBJ2-5	.	12	.	CATKRDQETQYF	TGTGCCACCAAGCGGGACCAAGAGACCCAGTACTTC
TRBV7-2	TRBJ2-2	few	21	TRBD2	CASSLARAGGQRNVKTGELFF	TGTGCCAGCAGCTTAGCGCGGGCGGGAGGGCAAAGGAACGTCAAGACCGGGGAGCTGTTTTTT
TRBV18	TRBJ1-6	.	15	TRBD1	CASSPPGQGVSPLHF	TGTGCCAGCTCACCACCGGGACAGGGGGTTTCACCCCTCCACTTT
TRBV2	TRBJ2-4	.	15	TRBD2	CASSEWGGAKNIQYF	TGTGCCAGCAGTGAATGGGGGGGAGCCAAAAACATTCAGTACTTC
TRBV5-1	TRBJ1-2	.	14	.	CASSLDSGNYGYTF	TGCGCCAGCAGCTTGGATTCCGGCAACTATGGCTACACCTTC
TRBV6-1	TRBJ2-2	.	16	TRBD2	CASSATSGGHTGELFF	TGTGCCAGCAGTGCGACTAGCGGGGGCCACACCGGGGAGCTGTTTTTT
TRBV6-1	TRBJ1-2	.	13	.	CATRPGARYGYTF	TGTGCCACCCGTCCGGGGGCGAGATATGGCTACACCTTC
TRBV2	TRBJ2-5	.	14	.	CASSSVGGAETQYF	TGTGCCAGCAGCAGCGTTGGGGGGGCGGAGACCCAGTACTTC
TRBV12-3/TRBV12-4	TRBJ1-1	.	14	.	CASRAGWGAAEAFF	TGTGCCAGCCGGGCGGGGTGGGGGGCCGCTGAAGCTTTCTTT
TRBV29-1	TRBJ2-5	.	14	.	CSVEVGGYQETQYF	TGCAGCGTTGAAGTTGGAGGATACCAAGAGACCCAGTACTTC
TRBV6-2/TRBV6-3	TRBJ2-7	.	16	.	CASSSHSGTGSYEQYF	TGTGCCAGCAGTTCTCACTCCGGGACGGGCTCCTACGAGCAGTACTTC
TRBV15	TRBJ2-3	.	11	.	CATSRENTRYF	TGTGCCACCAGCAGAGAAAATACGCGGTATTTT
TRBV2	TRBJ2-2	few	17	.	CASSQAYFQSVTGELFF	TGTGCCAGCAGTCAAGCTTATTTTCAGTCGGTGACCGGGGAGCTGTTTTTT
TRBV12-3/TRBV12-4	TRBJ2-5	.	13	TRBD2	CASSGGLAGTQYF	TGTGCCAGCAGCGGCGGACTAGCCGGGACCCAGTACTTC